This T cell receptor (beta chain) is drawn from a study of cytomegalovirus exposure and HLA in healthy donors. Broader study findings: Cytomegalovirus-associated TCR beta chains were listed, numbering 164. Reported performance of the classifier showed diagnosis of cytomegalovirus status with high specificity and sensitivity. In vitro confirmation showed three CMV-associated chains to be CMV antigen specific.

Worth noting for this clone: Its target is not known.

Donors were drawn from the approximately 120-subject validation cohort, separate from the approximately 700-subject first cohort. TCRdb keeps only in-frame clones here, not all; method: immunoSEQ multiplex PCR. Here the sample spans a few hundred thousand clones, about nine tenths being singletons. Sequences were obtained from PBMCs. The origin of this receptor is a woman between 18 and 30 years old in good health and CMV-seronegative.

In nucleotides, the CDR3 is TGTGCCTGGAGCATCCCCATGGGGGCCCTTGAGCAGTACTTC. This codes for CAWSIPMGALEQYF. This sequence joins TRBV30 and TRBJ2-7, with D possibly TRBD1 on 6 matching bases. Germline V gene data show CDR1 as GTSNPN and CDR2 as SVGIG (reference sequence). V lost 3 bases and J lost 7, with 19 bases in between. The CDR3 loop spans 14 amino acids.